Sequencing of this T cell receptor (beta chain) was carried out in a study of blood T cell repertoires in COVID-19. In the study overall: Researchers got acute and convalescent COVID-19 samples from the United States, Italy and Spain.

Repertoires were generated with immunoSEQ multiplex PCR, while TCRdb's copy carries only in-frame clones and drops some. The sample records roughly 140,000 clones, 85% being singletons. Germline V gene sequence: CDR1 MNHEY, CDR2 SMNVEV (reference sequence). The CDR3 has 14 amino acids. Trimming took off 6 bases at V and 0 bases at J, with 9 bases between the two ends. The V gene is TRBV27, the J gene TRBJ2-4; D might be TRBD1 (6 bases). The specimen was peripheral blood. This TCR derives from a man aged 50-60 years with acute or convalescent COVID-19. This CDR3 reads CASRGARAKNIQYF. In DNA form, the CDR3 reads TGTGCCAGCAGGGGGGCCAGAGCCAAAAACATTCAGTACTTC.